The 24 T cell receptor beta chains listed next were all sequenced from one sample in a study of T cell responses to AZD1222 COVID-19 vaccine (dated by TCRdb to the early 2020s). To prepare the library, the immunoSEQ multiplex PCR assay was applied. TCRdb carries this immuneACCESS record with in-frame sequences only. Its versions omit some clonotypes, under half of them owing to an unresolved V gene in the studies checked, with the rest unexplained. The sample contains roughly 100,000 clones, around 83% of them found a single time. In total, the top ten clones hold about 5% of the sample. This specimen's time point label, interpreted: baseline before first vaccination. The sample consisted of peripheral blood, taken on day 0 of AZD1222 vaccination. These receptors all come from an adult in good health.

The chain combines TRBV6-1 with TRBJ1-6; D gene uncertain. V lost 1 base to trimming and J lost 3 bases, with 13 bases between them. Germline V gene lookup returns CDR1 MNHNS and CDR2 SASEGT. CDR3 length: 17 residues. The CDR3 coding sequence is TGTGCCAGCAGTGAAGTGAGGAACCGACGCTATAATTCACCCCTCCACTTT. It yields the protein CASSEVRNRRYNSPLHF.

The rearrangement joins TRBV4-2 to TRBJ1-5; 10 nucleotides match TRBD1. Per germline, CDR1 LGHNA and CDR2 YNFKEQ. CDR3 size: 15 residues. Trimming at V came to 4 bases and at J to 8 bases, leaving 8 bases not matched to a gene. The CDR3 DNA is TGTGCCAGCAGCCGAACCGGGACAGGGGAGGAGCCCCAGCATTTT. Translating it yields CASSRTGTGEEPQHF.

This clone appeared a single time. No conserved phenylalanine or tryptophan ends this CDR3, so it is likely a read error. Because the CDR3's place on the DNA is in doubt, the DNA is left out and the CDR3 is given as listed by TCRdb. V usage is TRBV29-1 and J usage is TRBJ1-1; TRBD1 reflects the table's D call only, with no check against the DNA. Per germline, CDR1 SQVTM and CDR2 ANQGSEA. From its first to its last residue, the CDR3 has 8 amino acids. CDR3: CSGDRGLT.

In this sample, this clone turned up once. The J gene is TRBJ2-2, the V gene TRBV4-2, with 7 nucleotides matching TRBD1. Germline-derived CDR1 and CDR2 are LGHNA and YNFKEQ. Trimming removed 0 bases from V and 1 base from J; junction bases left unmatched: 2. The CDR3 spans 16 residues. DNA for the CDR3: TGTGCCAGCAGCCAAGAGACAGGGTGGAACACCGGGGAGCTGTTTTTT. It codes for CASSQETGWNTGELFF.

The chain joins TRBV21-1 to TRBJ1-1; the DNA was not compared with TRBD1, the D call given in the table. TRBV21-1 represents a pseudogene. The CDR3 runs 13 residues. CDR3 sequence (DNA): TGTGCCAGCAGCAGACAGGGTTGGACTGAAGCTTTCTTT. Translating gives CASSRQGWTEAFF.

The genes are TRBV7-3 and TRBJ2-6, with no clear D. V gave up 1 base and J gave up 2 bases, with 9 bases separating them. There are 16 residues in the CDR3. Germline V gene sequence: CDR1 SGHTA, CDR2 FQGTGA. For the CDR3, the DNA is TGTGCCAGCAGCTTAAGGCTGGACCCTGGGGCCAACGTCCTGACTTTC. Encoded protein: CASSLRLDPGANVLTF.

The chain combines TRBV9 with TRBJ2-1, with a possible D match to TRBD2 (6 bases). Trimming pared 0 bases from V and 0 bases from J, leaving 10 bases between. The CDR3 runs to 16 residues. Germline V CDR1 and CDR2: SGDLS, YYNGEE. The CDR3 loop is CASSVAGGSSYNEQFF. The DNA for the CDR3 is TGTGCCAGCAGCGTAGCTGGGGGGAGCTCCTACAATGAGCAGTTCTTC.

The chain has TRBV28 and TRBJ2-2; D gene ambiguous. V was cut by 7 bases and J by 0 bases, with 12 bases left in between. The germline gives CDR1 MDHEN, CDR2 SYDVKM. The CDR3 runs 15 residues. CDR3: CASTRGRANTGELFF. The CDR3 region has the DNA TGTGCCAGCACCCGCGGAAGAGCGAACACCGGGGAGCTGTTTTTT.

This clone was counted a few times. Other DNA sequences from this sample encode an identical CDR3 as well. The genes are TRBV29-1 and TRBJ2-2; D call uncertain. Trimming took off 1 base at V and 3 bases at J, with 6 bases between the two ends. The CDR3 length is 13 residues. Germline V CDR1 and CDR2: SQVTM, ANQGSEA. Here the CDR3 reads CSVEGGYTGELFF. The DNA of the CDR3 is TGCAGCGTTGAAGGCGGTTACACCGGGGAGCTGTTTTTT.

The CDR3: CASSLPDRNTEAFF. For the CDR3, the DNA is TGTGCCAGCAGCCTACCGGACAGAAACACTGAAGCTTTCTTT. The chain combines TRBV3-1 (or the pseudogene TRBV3-2) with TRBJ1-1, with D possibly being TRBD1 (6 bases). Between the trimmed V and J ends, which lost 4 bases and 2 bases, there was a span of 11 bases. The CDR3 is 14 amino acids. Germline V gene lookup returns CDR1 LGHDT and CDR2 YNNKEL (reference sequence).

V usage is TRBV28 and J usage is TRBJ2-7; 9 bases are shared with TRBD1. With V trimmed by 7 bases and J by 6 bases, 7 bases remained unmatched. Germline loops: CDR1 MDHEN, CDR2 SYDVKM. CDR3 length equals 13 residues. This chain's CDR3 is CASMGQGRLEQYF. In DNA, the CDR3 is TGTGCCAGCATGGGACAGGGTCGACTCGAGCAGTACTTC.

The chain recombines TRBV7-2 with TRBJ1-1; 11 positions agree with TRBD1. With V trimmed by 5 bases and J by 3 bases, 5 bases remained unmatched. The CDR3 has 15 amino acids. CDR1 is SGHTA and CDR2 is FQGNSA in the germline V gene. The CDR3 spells CASSLSDRGHTEAFF. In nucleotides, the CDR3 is TGTGCCAGCAGCCTTTCGGACAGGGGGCACACTGAAGCTTTCTTT. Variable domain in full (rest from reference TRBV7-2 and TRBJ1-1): GAGVSQSPSNKVTEKGKDVELRCDPISGHTALYWYRQSLGQGLEFLIYFQGNSAPDKSGLPSDRFSAERTGGSVSTLTIQRTQQEDSAVYLCASSLSDRGHTEAFFGQGTRLTVV.

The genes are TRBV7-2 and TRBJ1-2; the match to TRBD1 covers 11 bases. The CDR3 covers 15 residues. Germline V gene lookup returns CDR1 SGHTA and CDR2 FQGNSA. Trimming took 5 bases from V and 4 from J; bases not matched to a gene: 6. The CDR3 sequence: CASSPRTGGIYGYTF. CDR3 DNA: TGTGCCAGCAGCCCACGGACAGGGGGCATCTATGGCTACACCTTC.

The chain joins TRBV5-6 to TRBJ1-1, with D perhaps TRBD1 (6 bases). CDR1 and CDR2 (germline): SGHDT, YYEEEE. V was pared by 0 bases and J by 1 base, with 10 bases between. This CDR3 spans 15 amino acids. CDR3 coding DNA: TGTGCCAGCAGCTTGGTAGGGGGACAGAACACTGAAGCTTTCTTT. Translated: CASSLVGGQNTEAFF. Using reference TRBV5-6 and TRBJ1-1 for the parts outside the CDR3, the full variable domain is DAGVTQSPTHLIKTRGQQVTLRCSPKSGHDTVSWYQQALGQGPQFIFQYYEEEERQRGNFPDRFSGHQFPNYSSELNVNALLLGDSALYLCASSLVGGQNTEAFFGQGTRLTVV.

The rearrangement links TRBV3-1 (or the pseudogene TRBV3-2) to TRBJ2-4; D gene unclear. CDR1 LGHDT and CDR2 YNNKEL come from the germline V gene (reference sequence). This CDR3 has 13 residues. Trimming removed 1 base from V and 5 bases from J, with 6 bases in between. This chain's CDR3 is CASSQGAQNIQYF. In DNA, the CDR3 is TGTGCCAGCAGCCAAGGGGCCCAAAACATTCAGTACTTC.

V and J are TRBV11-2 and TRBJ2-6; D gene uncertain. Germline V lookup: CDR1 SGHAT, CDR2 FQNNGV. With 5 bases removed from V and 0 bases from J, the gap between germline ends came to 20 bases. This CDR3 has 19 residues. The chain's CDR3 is CASSPSPPGSFSGANVLTF. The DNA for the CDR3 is TGTGCCAGCAGCCCCTCACCCCCCGGATCATTCTCTGGGGCCAACGTCCTGACTTTC.

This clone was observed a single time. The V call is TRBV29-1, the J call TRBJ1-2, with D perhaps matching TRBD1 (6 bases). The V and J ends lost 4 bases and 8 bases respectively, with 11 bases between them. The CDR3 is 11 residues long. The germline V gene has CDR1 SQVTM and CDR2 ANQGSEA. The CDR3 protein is CSVGQAMGYTF. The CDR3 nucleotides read TGCAGCGTTGGACAGGCCATGGGCTACACCTTC.

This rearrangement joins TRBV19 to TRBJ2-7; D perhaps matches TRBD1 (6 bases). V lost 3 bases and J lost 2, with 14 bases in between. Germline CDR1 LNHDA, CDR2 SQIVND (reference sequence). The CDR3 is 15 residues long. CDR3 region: CASSISGHGAYEQYF. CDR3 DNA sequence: TGTGCCAGTAGTATTTCGGGACATGGCGCCTACGAGCAGTACTTC.

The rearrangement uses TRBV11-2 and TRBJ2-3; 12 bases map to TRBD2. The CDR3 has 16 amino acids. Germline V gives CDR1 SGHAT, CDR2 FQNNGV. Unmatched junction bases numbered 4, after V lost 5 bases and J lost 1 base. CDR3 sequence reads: CASSPRTSGGTDTQYF. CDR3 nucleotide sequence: TGTGCCAGCAGCCCCCGGACTAGCGGGGGCACAGATACGCAGTATTTT.

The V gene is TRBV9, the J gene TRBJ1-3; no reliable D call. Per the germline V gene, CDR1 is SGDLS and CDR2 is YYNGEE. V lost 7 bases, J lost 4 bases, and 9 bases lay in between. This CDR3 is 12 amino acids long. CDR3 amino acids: CASGSQGNTIYF. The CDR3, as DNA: TGTGCCAGCGGGAGTCAGGGAAACACCATATATTTT. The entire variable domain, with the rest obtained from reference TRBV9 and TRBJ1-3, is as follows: DSGVTQTPKHLITATGQRVTLRCSPRSGDLSVYWYQQSLDQGLQFLIQYYNGEERAKGNILERFSAQQFPDLHSELNLSSLELGDSALYFCASGSQGNTIYFGEGSWLTVV.

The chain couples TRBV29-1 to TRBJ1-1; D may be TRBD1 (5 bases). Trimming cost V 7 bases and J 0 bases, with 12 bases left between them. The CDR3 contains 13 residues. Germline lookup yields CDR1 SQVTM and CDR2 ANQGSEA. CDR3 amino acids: CSAERDLNTEAFF. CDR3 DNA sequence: TGCAGCGCCGAGAGGGACTTGAACACTGAAGCTTTCTTT.

The CDR3 loop is CASSPAGGMATYEQYF. Written as DNA, the CDR3 is TGTGCCAGCAGTCCCGCAGGGGGAATGGCCACCTACGAGCAGTACTTC. V usage is TRBV5-4 and J usage is TRBJ2-7; 7 bases are shared with TRBD1. CDR1 is SGHNT and CDR2 is YYREEE in the germline V gene (reference sequence). The CDR3 consists of 16 residues. The ends lost 5 bases at V and 2 bases at J; junction bases unmatched: 13. Combining the CDR3 with reference TRBV5-4 and TRBJ2-7 gives the whole variable domain ETGVTQSPTHLIKTRGQQVTLRCSSQSGHNTVSWYQQALGQGPQFIFQYYREEENGRGNFPPRFSGLQFPNYSSELNVNALELDDSALYLCASSPAGGMATYEQYFGPGTRLTVT.

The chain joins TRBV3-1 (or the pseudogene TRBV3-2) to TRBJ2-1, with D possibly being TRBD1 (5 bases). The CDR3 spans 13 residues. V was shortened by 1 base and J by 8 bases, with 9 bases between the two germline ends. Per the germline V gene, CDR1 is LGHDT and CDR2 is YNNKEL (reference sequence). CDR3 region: CASSQAGWDEQFF. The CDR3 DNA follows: TGTGCCAGCAGCCAAGCAGGGTGGGATGAGCAGTTCTTC.

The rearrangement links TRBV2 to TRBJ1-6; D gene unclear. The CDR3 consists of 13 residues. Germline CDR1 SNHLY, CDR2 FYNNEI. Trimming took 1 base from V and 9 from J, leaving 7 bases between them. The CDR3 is CASSEDRFSPLHF. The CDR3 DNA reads TGTGCCAGCAGTGAAGATAGGTTTTCACCCCTCCACTTT. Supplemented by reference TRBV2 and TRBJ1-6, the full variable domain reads EPEVTQTPSHQVTQMGQEVILRCVPISNHLYFYWYRQILGQKVEFLVSFYNNEISEKSEIFDDQFSVERPDGSNFTLKIRSTKLEDSAMYFCASSEDRFSPLHFGNGTRLTVT.